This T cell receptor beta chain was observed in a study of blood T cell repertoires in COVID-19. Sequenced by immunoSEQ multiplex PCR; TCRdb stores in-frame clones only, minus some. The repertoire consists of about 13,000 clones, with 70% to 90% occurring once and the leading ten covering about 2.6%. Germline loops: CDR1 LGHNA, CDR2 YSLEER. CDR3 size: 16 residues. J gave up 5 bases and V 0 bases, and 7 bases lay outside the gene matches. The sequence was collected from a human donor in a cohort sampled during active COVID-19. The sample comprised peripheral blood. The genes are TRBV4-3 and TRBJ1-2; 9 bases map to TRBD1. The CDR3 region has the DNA TGCGCCAGCAGCCAAGATCGGGACAGGGAGTCGTATGGCTACACCTTC. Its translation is CASSQDRDRESYGYTF.